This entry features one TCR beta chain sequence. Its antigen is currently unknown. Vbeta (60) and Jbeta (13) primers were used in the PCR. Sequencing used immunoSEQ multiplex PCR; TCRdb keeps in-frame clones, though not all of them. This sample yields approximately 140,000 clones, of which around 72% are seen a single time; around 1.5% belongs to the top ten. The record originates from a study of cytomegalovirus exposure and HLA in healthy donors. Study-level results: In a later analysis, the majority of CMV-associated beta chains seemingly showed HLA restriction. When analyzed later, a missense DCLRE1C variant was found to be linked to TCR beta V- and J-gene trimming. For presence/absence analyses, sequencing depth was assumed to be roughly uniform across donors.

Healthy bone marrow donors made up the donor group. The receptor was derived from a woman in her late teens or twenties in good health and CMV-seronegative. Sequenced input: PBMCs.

The CDR3 spells CASSRQDSNNEKLFF. CDR3 nucleotides: TGCGCCAGCAGCAGGCAGGACAGTAATAATGAAAAACTGTTTTTT. This chain joins TRBV5-1 and TRBJ1-4; tentatively, D is TRBD1 (6 bases). Germline V gene data show CDR1 as SGHRS and CDR2 as YFSETQ. The CDR3 extends over 15 amino acids. With 4 bases removed from V and 4 bases from J, the gap between germline ends came to 14 bases. Full variable domain (outside the CDR3, taken from reference TRBV5-1 and TRBJ1-4): KAGVTQTPRYLIKTRGQQVTLSCSPISGHRSVSWYQQTPGQGLQFLFEYFSETQRNKGNFPGRFSGRQFSNSRSEMNVSTLELGDSALYLCASSRQDSNNEKLFFGSGTQLSVL.